One sample yielded the 28 T cell receptor beta chains listed below, sequenced in a study of a mutant IDH1 vaccine in newly diagnosed glioma. Specified time point: week 35, safety follow-up. The content of each vaccine dose was 300 ug of mutant IDH1 20-mer peptide, and topical imiquimod accompanied it. Sequencing used immunoSEQ multiplex PCR; TCRdb keeps in-frame clones, though not all of them. The top ten clones hold approximately 3.2% of a sample with approximately 31,000 clones, around four fifths of them seen once. Their cognate antigens are unknown. The source was PBMCs, collected from a glioma patient whose treatment included an IDH1 peptide vaccine. These receptors originate from a man between 35 and 55 years old with glioma. Some clones in this sample may be carry-over from other donors' samples.

The chain links TRBV5-5 to TRBJ1-1, with D possibly being TRBD1 (6 bases). The CDR3 spans 16 residues. Trimming cost V 3 bases and J 1 base, with 16 bases left between them. Germline-derived CDR1 and CDR2 are SGHKS and YYEKEE (reference sequence). The CDR3 DNA reads as TGTGCCAGCAGCTCCCGGTGGGGGGCTGGGAACACTGAAGCTTTCTTT. The encoded protein is CASSSRWGAGNTEAFF.

The chain carries TRBV7-2 and TRBJ1-1; D not certain. CDR1 and CDR2 (germline): SGHTA, FQGNSA. The V end lost 1 base, the J end lost 4 bases, and 10 bases lay between the germline ends. CDR3 length equals 14 residues. DNA for the CDR3: TGTGCCAGCAGCTTAGGTATCCGACCCACTGAAGCTTTCTTT. Its translation is CASSLGIRPTEAFF.

V and J are TRBV25-1 and TRBJ2-6; possibly TRBD1 for D (5 bases). Germline CDR1 and CDR2: MGHDK and SYGVNS. The V end was cut by 1 base, the J end by 0 bases, with 10 bases between. This CDR3 contains 17 residues. The CDR3 DNA follows: TGTGCCAGCAGTGAATCCGGCAGGGTCTCTGGGGCCAACGTCCTGACTTTC. Translated: CASSESGRVSGANVLTF.

This chain uses TRBV18 with TRBJ1-2, with 10 positions matching TRBD1. Trimming cost V 0 bases and J 5 bases; bases outside gene matches: 3. Germline V gene data show CDR1 as KGHSH and CDR2 as LQKENI. The CDR3 sequence is 15 residues long. Here the CDR3 reads CASSPPDRGVYGYTF. In DNA, the CDR3 is TGTGCCAGCTCACCACCGGACAGGGGGGTTTATGGCTACACCTTC.

The CDR3 coding sequence is TGTGCCAGCAGTTACTCGGGGGGTAGCAATCAGCCCCAGCATTTT. Protein sequence: CASSYSGGSNQPQHF. This sequence joins TRBV6-5 and TRBJ1-5; tentative D call: TRBD1 (5 bases). Germline CDR1 and CDR2: MNHEY and SVGAGI. V was pared by 0 bases and J by 0 bases, with 6 bases between. The CDR3 has 15 residues.

By share, this clone counts as medium-sized. V is TRBV4-2 and J is TRBJ1-2, with TRBD1 as a possible D gene (5 bases). Between the trimmed V and J ends, which lost 0 bases and 4 bases, there was a span of 18 bases. This CDR3 has 17 residues. From germline, CDR1 is LGHNA and CDR2 YNFKEQ. The CDR3 loop is CASSQEGITAGSYGYTF. CDR3 sequence (DNA): TGTGCCAGCAGCCAAGAAGGTATCACGGCAGGGTCCTATGGCTACACCTTC.

This sequence joins TRBV18 and TRBJ1-4; D gene uncertain. Germline-derived CDR1 and CDR2 are KGHSH and LQKENI. The CDR3 sequence is 16 residues long. V lost 6 bases and J lost 3, with 17 bases in between. In nucleotides, the CDR3 is TGTGCCAGCTCTATAAGCGGGGAAAGAGCTAATGAAAAACTGTTTTTT. This codes for CASSISGERANEKLFF.

This clone was detected a few times. The chain joins TRBV7-9 to TRBJ1-4; D is ambiguous. The CDR3 extends over 12 amino acids. With 4 bases removed from V and 6 bases from J, the gap between germline ends came to 6 bases. CDR1 and CDR2 from the germline V gene are SEHNR and FQNEAQ (reference sequence). CDR3 in amino acids: CASSSDYEKLFF. As DNA, the CDR3 is TGTGCCAGCAGCTCGGACTATGAAAAACTGTTTTTT.

CDR3 in DNA: TGTGCCAGCAGTTCCCGTGTGAACACTGAAGCTTTCTTT. Its protein product is CASSSRVNTEAFF. V is TRBV28 and J is TRBJ1-1, with no clear D. The V end was cut by 4 bases, the J end by 0 bases, with 6 bases between. The CDR3 runs 13 residues. Germline V CDR1 and CDR2: MDHEN, SYDVKM.

V and J are TRBV7-6 and TRBJ1-5, with D unclear. The CDR3 extends over 14 amino acids. The germline gives CDR1 SGHVS, CDR2 FNYEAQ. V was shortened by 3 bases and J by 1 base, with 7 bases between the two germline ends. The CDR3 reads CASSLDDSNQPQHF. CDR3 DNA: TGTGCCAGCAGCTTGGACGACAGCAATCAGCCCCAGCATTTT.

This sequence joins TRBV28 and TRBJ2-5; weak D call: TRBD1 (5 bases). V dropped 6 bases and J dropped 7 bases, with 18 bases sitting between them. The length of the CDR3 is 14 residues. Germline V gene data show CDR1 as MDHEN and CDR2 as SYDVKM. CDR3 sequence: CASSPTSLQGTQYF. Here the CDR3 DNA reads TGTGCCAGCAGCCCGACGTCGCTGCAGGGGACCCAGTACTTC.

The V and J genes are TRBV5-1 and TRBJ2-5, with 8 bases that match TRBD1. The tail of the sequence fits TRBJ2-7 better, so the J call may be wrong. Germline V CDR1 and CDR2: SGHRS, YFSETQ. The CDR3 contains 16 residues. The CDR3 DNA reads as TGCGCCAGCAGCTTGGCCCACGACAGGGGAATTTACGAGCAGTACTTC. Translating it yields CASSLAHDRGIYEQYF.

The chain couples TRBV7-2 to TRBJ2-5, with D perhaps matching TRBD2 (6 bases). CDR1 SGHTA and CDR2 FQGNSA come from the germline V gene. The CDR3 spans 12 residues. Trimming shortened V by 2 bases and J by 5 bases, and 6 bases separated the two germline ends. The CDR3 reads CASSLRGETQYF. The CDR3 bases are TGTGCCAGCAGCTTACGGGGGGAGACCCAGTACTTC.

The genes are TRBV5-1 and TRBJ2-7; D is tentatively TRBD1 or TRBD2 (6 bases each). The CDR3 is 16 amino acids. The ends were cut back, 0 bases at V and 5 bases at J, with 18 bases in the middle. In germline, CDR1 is SGHRS, CDR2 YFSETQ. CDR3 sequence: CASSLAHGQRGDEQYF. The DNA for the CDR3 is TGCGCCAGCAGCTTGGCCCACGGACAGCGCGGGGACGAGCAGTACTTC.

This clone was seen only once. The rearrangement uses TRBV4-1 and TRBJ2-5, with 7 bases that match TRBD1. CDR3 length: 15 amino acids. The trim removed 1 base at V and 5 bases at J, leaving 7 bases unmatched. Per germline, CDR1 MGHRA and CDR2 YSYEKL. The CDR3 nucleotides read TGCGCCAGCAGCCAAGCAGACAGGGTAGGGGAGACCCAGTACTTC. Translated: CASSQADRVGETQYF.

The chain joins TRBV4-1 to TRBJ2-2, with D possibly being TRBD2 (6 bases). CDR1 MGHRA and CDR2 YSYEKL come from the germline V gene. The CDR3 has 16 residues. Trimming pared 4 bases from V and 2 bases from J, leaving 14 bases between. The CDR3 DNA reads TGCGCCAGCAGCCCGTCTGGGACTCTTAACACCGGGGAGCTGTTTTTT. Translation: CASSPSGTLNTGELFF.

This chain uses TRBV7-3 with TRBJ2-1, with TRBD1 matching 9 bases. Germline CDR1 is SGHTA and CDR2 is FQGTGA. V lost 3 bases and J lost 1; bases outside the gene matches: 4. The CDR3 length is 16 residues. The chain's CDR3 is CASSLTGGISYNEQFF. The CDR3 DNA is TGTGCCAGCAGCTTGACAGGGGGGATATCCTACAATGAGCAGTTCTTC.

The genes are TRBV11-2 and TRBJ2-3, with TRBD2 identical over 10 bases. The CDR3 is 15 amino acids. Unmatched junction bases numbered 6, after V lost 5 bases and J lost 4 bases. Germline CDR1 is SGHAT and CDR2 is FQNNGV. The CDR3 loop reads CASSDSGGPSDTQYF. CDR3 in DNA: TGTGCCAGCAGCGATAGCGGGGGGCCATCAGATACGCAGTATTTT.

The V gene is TRBV5-1, the J gene TRBJ1-4; 7 nucleotides line up with TRBD1. Germline V CDR1 and CDR2: SGHRS, YFSETQ. J was trimmed by 3 bases and V by 4 bases; bases with no gene match: 3. The CDR3 extends over 14 amino acids. The CDR3 DNA is TGCGCCAGCAGCCGGGACAGTTCTAATGAAAAACTGTTTTTT. Translated: CASSRDSSNEKLFF.

The V and J genes are TRBV30 and TRBJ1-5, with a possible D match to TRBD1 (5 bases). Trimming pared 1 base from V and 4 bases from J, leaving 8 bases between. Per the germline V gene, CDR1 is GTSNPN and CDR2 is SVGIG (reference sequence). The CDR3 has 13 amino acids. CDR3 residues: CAWSGGRNQPQHF. The CDR3 DNA is TGTGCCTGGAGTGGGGGGAGAAATCAGCCCCAGCATTTT.

The gene calls are TRBV6-6 and TRBJ2-7; a possible D gene is TRBD2 (7 bases). Germline lookup yields CDR1 MNHNY and CDR2 SVGAGI (reference sequence). Trimming cost V 4 bases and J 4 bases, with 17 bases left between them. The CDR3 is 15 amino acids. This CDR3 reads CASSSRGGSRYEQYF. The CDR3, as DNA: TGTGCCAGCAGTTCCCGCGGGGGCTCTCGTTACGAGCAGTACTTC.

V gene TRBV18 combines with J gene TRBJ2-5; D is perhaps TRBD1 or TRBD2 (6 bases each). The CDR3 extends over 14 amino acids. Germline values: CDR1 KGHSH, CDR2 LQKENI. Deletions cut 6 bases from V and 5 bases from J, with 16 bases between. The CDR3 DNA is TGTGCCAGCTCTGACGGGGGCCGGCGGGAGACCCAGTACTTC. Protein sequence: CASSDGGRRETQYF.

The V and J genes are TRBV30 and TRBJ2-7; no definite D call. The germline CDR1 and CDR2 sequences are GTSNPN and SVGIG (reference sequence). The V and J ends lost 1 base and 2 bases respectively, with 6 bases between them. This CDR3 contains 12 residues. The CDR3: CAWSGATYEQYF. For the CDR3, the DNA is TGTGCCTGGAGTGGAGCCACCTACGAGCAGTACTTC.

J is TRBJ1-2 and V is TRBV5-6, with a tentative D call TRBD1 (5 bases). The germline V gene has CDR1 SGHDT and CDR2 YYEEEE. This CDR3 has 15 residues. V shed 3 bases and J shed 4 bases, with 16 bases lying between them. DNA of the CDR3: TGTGCCAGCAGCTCTGCACTGGGACCGTTCTATGGCTACACCTTC. It is translated as CASSSALGPFYGYTF. Full variable domain (missing parts from reference TRBV5-6 and TRBJ1-2): DAGVTQSPTHLIKTRGQQVTLRCSPKSGHDTVSWYQQALGQGPQFIFQYYEEEERQRGNFPDRFSGHQFPNYSSELNVNALLLGDSALYLCASSSALGPFYGYTFGSGTRLTVV.

This clone is medium-sized in the sample. V is TRBV4-1 and J is TRBJ1-4; D might be TRBD1 (5 bases). V gave up 1 base and J gave up 5 bases, with 5 bases separating them. The CDR3 totals 13 residues. Germline V gene lookup returns CDR1 MGHRA and CDR2 YSYEKL. The CDR3 coding sequence is TGCGCCAGCAGCCAAGGGGGGAATGAAAAACTGTTTTTT. It specifies CASSQGGNEKLFF.

This clone occurred once. The J gene is TRBJ2-1, the V gene TRBV10-2, with TRBD1 matching over 12 bases. The V gene end was trimmed by 7 bases and the J gene end by 6 bases; junction bases not matched to a gene: 7. CDR1 and CDR2 (germline): WSHSY, SAAADI. The CDR3 length is 15 residues. The CDR3 coding sequence is TGCGCCAGCAAGCCGGGACAGGGGGCGATCAATGAGCAGTTCTTC. As protein: CASKPGQGAINEQFF.

This chain links TRBV30 with TRBJ1-6, with TRBD1 identical over 9 bases. The CDR3 runs 15 residues. V dropped 7 bases and J dropped 6; count of bases not matched to a gene: 10. CDR1 and CDR2 (germline): GTSNPN, SVGIG (reference sequence). The CDR3 loop is CALGGGQGVNSPLHF. CDR3 nucleotides: TGTGCCTTGGGCGGGGGACAGGGCGTTAATTCACCCCTCCACTTT.

The chain employs TRBV25-1 and TRBJ2-7, with 8 bases identical to TRBD1. CDR1 MGHDK and CDR2 SYGVNS come from the germline V gene. The trim removed 4 bases at V and 3 bases at J, leaving 5 bases unmatched. The CDR3 has 14 residues. This CDR3 is CASSADRGDYEQYF. The DNA of the CDR3 is TGTGCCAGCAGTGCTGACAGGGGAGACTACGAGCAGTACTTC.